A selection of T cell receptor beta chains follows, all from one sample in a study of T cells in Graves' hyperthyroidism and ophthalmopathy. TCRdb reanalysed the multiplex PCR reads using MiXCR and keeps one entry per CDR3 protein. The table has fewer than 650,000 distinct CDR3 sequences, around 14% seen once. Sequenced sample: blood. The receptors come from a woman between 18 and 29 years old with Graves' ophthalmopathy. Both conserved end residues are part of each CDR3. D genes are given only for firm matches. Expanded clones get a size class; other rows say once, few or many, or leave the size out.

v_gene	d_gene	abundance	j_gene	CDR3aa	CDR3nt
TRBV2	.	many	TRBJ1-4	CASMRGGQTNEKLFF	TGTGCCAGCATGAGGGGTGGACAGACCAATGAAAAACTGTTTTTT
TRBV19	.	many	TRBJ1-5	CASSGFPRQAIRDQPQHF	TGTGCCAGTAGCGGCTTTCCTCGACAGGCAATACGCGATCAGCCCCAGCATTTT
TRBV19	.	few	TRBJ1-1	CASMDSLNTEAFF	TGTGCCAGTATGGACAGCCTGAACACTGAAGCTTTCTTT
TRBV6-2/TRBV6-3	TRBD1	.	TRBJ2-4	CASSYGDRVAKNIQYF	TGTGCCAGCAGTTACGGGGACAGAGTAGCCAAAAACATTCAGTACTTC
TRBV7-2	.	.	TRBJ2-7	CASSLLGSSYEQYF	TGTGCCAGCAGCCTCCTAGGGAGCTCCTACGAGCAGTACTTC
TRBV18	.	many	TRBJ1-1	CASSPGQLGEAFF	TGTGCCAGCTCACCAGGACAGCTGGGTGAAGCTTTCTTT
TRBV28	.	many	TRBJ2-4	CASSLPREWAKNIQYF	TGTGCCAGCAGCCTACCCAGGGAGTGGGCCAAAAACATTCAGTACTTC
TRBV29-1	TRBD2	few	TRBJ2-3	CNVESMRESGDTQYF	TGCAACGTTGAATCAATGCGGGAGAGCGGAGATACGCAGTATTTT
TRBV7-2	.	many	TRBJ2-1	CASSLADGISYNEQFF	TGTGCCAGCAGCTTAGCTGACGGGATCTCCTACAATGAGCAGTTCTTC
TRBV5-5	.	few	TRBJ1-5	CATSPWTGNQPQHF	TGTGCCACCTCGCCCTGGACAGGCAATCAGCCCCAGCATTTT
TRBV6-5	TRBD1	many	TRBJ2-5	CASSYSKTGGRETQYF	TGTGCCAGCAGTTACTCTAAGACAGGGGGCCGGGAGACCCAGTACTTC
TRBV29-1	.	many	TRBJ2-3	CSVESYDGTDTQYF	TGCAGCGTTGAATCGTATGACGGGACAGATACGCAGTATTTT
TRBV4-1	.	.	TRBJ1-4	CASSQVGAVNEKLFF	TGCGCCAGCAGCCAAGTGGGGGCAGTTAATGAAAAACTGTTTTTT
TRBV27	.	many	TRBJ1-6	CASSLASGRPDNSPLHF	TGTGCCAGCAGTTTGGCAAGCGGACGGCCAGATAATTCACCCCTCCACTTT
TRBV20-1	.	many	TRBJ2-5	CSAAPSTGQGKTQYF	TGCAGTGCCGCCCCTTCCACGGGACAAGGCAAGACCCAGTACTTC
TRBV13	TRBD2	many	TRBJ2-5	CASSFSGLAGAKYQETQYF	TGTGCCAGCAGCTTCAGCGGACTAGCGGGAGCAAAGTACCAAGAGACCCAGTACTTC
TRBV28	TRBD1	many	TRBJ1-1	CASSLSFGGGALAFF	TGTGCCAGCAGTTTATCATTCGGAGGGGGCGCTTTGGCTTTCTTT
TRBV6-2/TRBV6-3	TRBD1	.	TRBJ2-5	CASSHGTGAKNF	TGTGCCAGCAGTCACGGGACAGGGGCAAAAAACTTC
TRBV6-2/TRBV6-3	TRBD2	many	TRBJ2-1	CASSYMRTRTYNEQFF	TGTGCCAGCAGTTATATGCGGACTAGAACGTACAATGAGCAGTTCTTC
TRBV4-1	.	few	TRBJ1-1	CASSQSRLRRNTEAFF	TGCGCCAGCAGCCAATCTCGATTACGGAGGAACACTGAAGCTTTCTTT
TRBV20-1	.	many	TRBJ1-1	CSALPQGWNTEAFF	TGCAGTGCTTTACCACAGGGATGGAACACTGAAGCTTTCTTT
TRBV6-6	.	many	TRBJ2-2	CASSYSSPDFSNTGELFF	TGTGCCAGCAGTTACTCGTCTCCGGACTTCTCGAACACCGGGGAGCTGTTTTTT
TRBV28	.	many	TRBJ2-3	CASSLAPRRDTQYF	TGTGCCAGCAGTTTAGCGCCGAGGCGAGATACGCAGTATTTT